These 31 T cell receptor beta chains share one sample of origin, sequenced in a study of T cells after yellow fever vaccination. TCRdb re-called the 5' RACE reads through MiXCR, storing one row per CDR3 protein. The data contain about 110,000 distinct CDR3 sequences, around 8.6% of them singletons. Specimen: CD8+ T cells sorted from PBMCs, collected 45 days after the yellow fever booster vaccination. These receptors originate from a young man who received the YFV17D yellow fever vaccine.

This clonotype appeared many times. V gene TRBV9 combines with J gene TRBJ2-1; a weak D match, TRBD2 (5 bases). Germline assignment: CDR1 SGDLS and CDR2 YYNGEE. The CDR3 is 16 amino acids. V gave up 0 bases and J gave up 2 bases, with 12 bases separating them. CDR3 protein: CASSVGFSGTYNEQFF. As DNA, the CDR3 is TGTGCCAGCAGCGTAGGGTTCAGCGGAACCTACAATGAGCAGTTCTTC.

This chain links TRBV7-9 with TRBJ2-1, with no clear D. The CDR3 is 15 residues long. Trimming removed 5 bases at V and 1 base at J, with 12 bases between. Germline lookup yields CDR1 SEHNR and CDR2 FQNEAQ (reference sequence). CDR3 region: CASSPRGGSYNEQFF. The CDR3 coding sequence is TGTGCCAGCAGCCCCCGTGGCGGTTCCTACAATGAGCAGTTCTTC.

This clonotype was detected ten times or more. The chain has TRBV9 and TRBJ2-1; no clear D. Trimming removed 0 bases from V and 1 base from J, with 5 bases in between. The CDR3 contains 14 residues. CDR1 and CDR2 from the germline V gene are SGDLS and YYNGEE. The CDR3 DNA follows: TGTGCCAGCAGCGTAGGAGAGTCCTACAATGAGCAGTTCTTC. This translates into CASSVGESYNEQFF.

This clonotype came up many times. This chain joins TRBV29-1 and TRBJ2-1, with D hard to call. Germline V gene lookup returns CDR1 SQVTM and CDR2 ANQGSEA. The CDR3 is 14 residues long. The V end lost 4 bases, the J end lost 14 bases, and 24 bases lay between the germline ends. The CDR3 coding sequence is TGCAGCGTTGTCCCCGCCCACGATAGGACCGAAGAGTTCTTC. Translating it yields CSVVPAHDRTEEFF.

The genes are TRBV10-3 and TRBJ2-7, with D maybe TRBD2 (6 bases). This CDR3 contains 15 residues. Germline V gene lookup returns CDR1 ENHRY and CDR2 SYGVKD. V gave up 6 bases and J gave up 5 bases, with 20 bases separating them. The DNA of the CDR3 is TGTGCCATCAGCCCAGTGGAGGGTTCGGTGAACGAGCAGTACTTC. Its translation: CAISPVEGSVNEQYF.

In the case of this clonotype: Sequence at one end of the junction differs from germline and may be a read error. The chain has TRBV7-6 and TRBJ2-5, with D tentatively TRBD1 or TRBD2 (5 bases each). The CDR3 contains 14 residues. Per the germline V gene, CDR1 is SGHVS and CDR2 is FNYEAQ. Written as DNA, the CDR3 is TGTGTCAGCAGCTTAGGCAGGGACGGGGAGACCCAGTACTTC. This sequence encodes CVSSLGRDGETQYF.

This clonotype was recorded at least ten times. The chain combines TRBV15 with TRBJ1-5, with TRBD1 as a possible D gene (5 bases). This CDR3 comprises 17 residues. CDR1 and CDR2 (germline): LNHNV, YYDKDF (reference sequence). V lost 3 bases, J lost 2 bases, and 17 bases lay in between. The CDR3 sequence: CATSSLPVGGGNQPQHF. The CDR3 nucleotides are TGTGCCACCAGCAGTCTCCCCGTCGGGGGAGGCAATCAGCCCCAGCATTTT. The full variable domain, rest sourced from reference TRBV15 and TRBJ1-5, is DAMVIQNPRYQVTQFGKPVTLSCSQTLNHNVMYWYQQKSSQAPKLLFHYYDKDFNNEADTPDNFQSRRPNTSFCFLDIRSPGLGDTAMYLCATSSLPVGGGNQPQHFGDGTRLSIL.

This clonotype was picked up a small number of times. The rearrangement links TRBV5-1 to TRBJ2-1, with 13 positions matching TRBD2. This CDR3 is built from 16 residues. The trim removed 3 bases at V and 6 bases at J, leaving 6 bases unmatched. The germline V gene has CDR1 SGHRS and CDR2 YFSETQ. Here the CDR3 DNA reads TGCGCCAGCAGCTGGACTAGCGGGAGTTGGGGCAATGAGCAGTTCTTC. This gives the protein CASSWTSGSWGNEQFF. The full variable domain, its missing parts supplied by reference TRBV5-1 and TRBJ2-1, is KAGVTQTPRYLIKTRGQQVTLSCSPISGHRSVSWYQQTPGQGLQFLFEYFSETQRNKGNFPGRFSGRQFSNSRSEMNVSTLELGDSALYLCASSWTSGSWGNEQFFGPGTRLTVL.

This clonotype was seen many times. This chain uses TRBV4-2 with TRBJ2-3; TRBD1 might be the D (5 bases). This CDR3 comprises 18 residues. Deletions cut 4 bases from V and 2 bases from J, with 22 bases between. Germline CDR1 reads LGHNA; CDR2 reads YNFKEQ. In DNA form, the CDR3 reads TGTGCCAGCAGCCTAAACCCTATGACAGTTGAAGACACAGATACGCAGTATTTT. Amino acid sequence: CASSLNPMTVEDTDTQYF.

This clonotype was counted at least ten times. The chain employs TRBV27 and TRBJ2-2; D not certain. Per germline, CDR1 MNHEY and CDR2 SMNVEV (reference sequence). The V and J ends lost 4 bases and 4 bases respectively, with 4 bases between them. The CDR3 extends over 12 amino acids. CDR3 DNA sequence: TGTGCCAGCAGTTCGGTCACCGGGGAGCTGTTTTTT. Residues: CASSSVTGELFF.

The sample holds many counts of this clonotype. CDR3 bases: TGTGCCAGCAGCGTAGTTGGCGGGAGCGATGAGCAGTTCTTC. Protein: CASSVVGGSDEQFF. The rearrangement links TRBV9 to TRBJ2-1, with 7 bases aligning to TRBD2. With V trimmed by 0 bases and J by 8 bases, 5 bases remained unmatched. Germline loops: CDR1 SGDLS, CDR2 YYNGEE. The length of the CDR3 is 14 residues.

This clonotype was counted many times. This chain uses TRBV20-1 with TRBJ2-7, with 12 bases that match TRBD2. J gave up 4 bases and V 6 bases, and 7 bases lay outside the gene matches. The CDR3 is made up of 14 amino acids. In germline, CDR1 is DFQATT, CDR2 SNEGSKA (reference sequence). The CDR3 here is CSAELAGGRYEQYF. CDR3 sequence (DNA): TGCAGTGCGGAACTAGCGGGAGGTCGGTACGAGCAGTACTTC.

At least ten counts were recorded for this clonotype. The genes are TRBV20-1 and TRBJ2-7; 10 positions agree with TRBD2. The junction had 14 bases not matched to a gene; V was cut back by 5 bases and J by 4 bases. CDR3 length equals 16 residues. Germline assignment: CDR1 DFQATT and CDR2 SNEGSKA (reference sequence). This CDR3 is CSADSTLTSGLYEQYF. CDR3 DNA sequence: TGCAGTGCTGACTCAACCCTGACTAGCGGGCTGTACGAGCAGTACTTC.

This clonotype has ten or more counts. The gene calls are TRBV7-6 and TRBJ2-7; D might be TRBD1 or TRBD2, each matching 5 bases. The V end lost 0 bases, the J end lost 7 bases, and 10 bases lay between the germline ends. The CDR3 extends over 13 amino acids. The germline V gene has CDR1 SGHVS and CDR2 FNYEAQ. The CDR3 bases are TGTGCCAGCAGCTTAGCGGTCGGGACGGAGCAGTACTTC. Protein sequence: CASSLAVGTEQYF.

This clonotype appeared many times. V usage is TRBV4-3 and J usage is TRBJ2-7; D gene unclear. V was cut by 4 bases and J by 0 bases, with 10 bases left in between. Germline CDR1 and CDR2: LGHNA and YSLEER. The CDR3 has 14 residues. The CDR3 region has the DNA TGCGCCAGCAGCCTTTCAGAGAGCTCCTACGAGCAGTACTTC. As protein: CASSLSESSYEQYF.

This clonotype was seen many times. V gene TRBV5-6 combines with J gene TRBJ2-7; 7 bases align to TRBD1. V dropped 1 base and J dropped 5; count of bases not matched to a gene: 9. CDR3 length: 15 amino acids. Germline V lookup: CDR1 SGHDT, CDR2 YYEEEE. As DNA, the CDR3 is TGTGCCAGCAGCTTGAGACAGGGAATTATCGACGAGCAGTACTTC. Protein: CASSLRQGIIDEQYF.

This clonotype was recorded at least ten times. The chain employs TRBV4-3 and TRBJ2-5; 8 bases match TRBD2. Losses at the gene ends were 4 bases for V and 5 bases for J; bases not matched to a gene: 9. The CDR3 has 15 amino acids. CDR1 and CDR2 from the germline V gene are LGHNA and YSLEER. This CDR3 is CASSLHWTSLETQYF. The CDR3 coding sequence is TGCGCCAGCAGCCTCCACTGGACTAGCTTGGAGACCCAGTACTTC.

This clonotype was recorded many times. This chain uses TRBV7-9 with TRBJ2-5, with D possibly being TRBD2 (5 bases). Germline loops: CDR1 SEHNR, CDR2 FQNEAQ (reference sequence). CDR3 length: 12 amino acids. V lost 10 bases and J 1 base, leaving 10 bases between the germline ends. In DNA form, the CDR3 reads TGTGCCACCACGCGGGCCCAAGAGACCCAGTACTTC. This sequence encodes CATTRAQETQYF.

This clonotype has a count of ten or more. The rearrangement links TRBV7-9 to TRBJ2-2; D uncertain. The CDR3 is made up of 15 amino acids. CDR1 is SEHNR, CDR2 FQNEAQ, per germline (reference sequence). Trimming left V 2 bases short and J 7 bases short, with 14 bases between. CDR3 sequence (DNA): TGTGCCAGCAGCTTATGGTCAGCACTACACGGGGAGCTGTTTTTT. Translating it yields CASSLWSALHGELFF.

V gene TRBV27 combines with J gene TRBJ2-1; 11 nucleotides line up with TRBD2. This CDR3 spans 17 amino acids. Germline V gene sequence: CDR1 MNHEY, CDR2 SMNVEV (reference sequence). V shed 0 bases and J 6 bases; nucleotides not matched to a gene: 7. CDR3 bases: TGTGCCAGCAGTTTATCGGGGCTAGCGGGGGGTCTCAATGAGCAGTTCTTC. Translating it yields CASSLSGLAGGLNEQFF.

CDR3 in DNA: TGTGCCAGTAGAGGGGGCTATTCCTACGAGCAGTACTTC. It is translated as CASRGGYSYEQYF. This chain uses TRBV19 with TRBJ2-7, with 7 bases aligning to TRBD1. CDR1 and CDR2 (germline): LNHDA, SQIVND (reference sequence). The CDR3 is 13 amino acids. Losses at the gene ends were 6 bases for V and 1 base for J; bases not matched to a gene: 3. The complete variable domain, with remaining parts taken from reference TRBV19 and TRBJ2-7, reads DGGITQSPKYLFRKEGQNVTLSCEQNLNHDAMYWYRQDPGQGLRLIYYSQIVNDFQKGDIAEGYSVSREKKESFPLTVTSAQKNPTAFYLCASRGGYSYEQYFGPGTRLTVT.

Notes on this clonotype: This sequence may be a read error, since a much larger clone differs from it by one base. This chain connects TRBV20-1 to TRBJ2-1; maybe TRBD1 (6 bases). This CDR3 region has 13 residues. Trimming left V 8 bases short and J 3 bases short, with 14 bases between. CDR1 and CDR2 from the germline V gene are DFQATT and SNEGSKA (reference sequence). CDR3 coding DNA: TGCAGTCCGAGACAGGTCAACTACAATGAGCAGTTCTTC. Residues: CSPRQVNYNEQFF.

The chain recombines TRBV29-1 with TRBJ1-1, with a possible D match to TRBD1 (6 bases). Deletions cut 6 bases from V and 4 bases from J, with 15 bases between. The germline CDR1 and CDR2 sequences are SQVTM and ANQGSEA. This CDR3 spans 13 amino acids. CDR3: CSVEGGAVTEAFF. CDR3 DNA sequence: TGCAGCGTCGAGGGGGGGGCCGTCACTGAAGCTTTCTTT. Filled out from reference TRBV29-1 and TRBJ1-1, the complete variable domain reads SAVISQKPSRDICQRGTSLTIQCQVDSQVTMMFWYRQQPGQSLTLIATANQGSEATYESGFVIDKFPISRPNLTFSTLTVSNMSPEDSSIYLCSVEGGAVTEAFFGQGTRLTVV.

The J gene is TRBJ2-5, the V gene TRBV20-1, with TRBD2 matching 12 bases. The germline V gene has CDR1 DFQATT and CDR2 SNEGSKA (reference sequence). After removal of 6 bases from V and 4 bases from J, the junction contained 6 bases not matched to a gene. The CDR3 length is 14 residues. The CDR3 loop reads CSANPGLAGETQYF. The CDR3 DNA reads as TGCAGTGCAAACCCGGGACTAGCGGGAGAGACCCAGTACTTC.

This clonotype was observed many times. The chain recombines TRBV11-2 with TRBJ2-1; D is undetermined. Germline V lookup: CDR1 SGHAT, CDR2 FQNNGV. Deletions cut 5 bases from V and 12 bases from J, with 20 bases between. The CDR3 extends over 14 amino acids. The CDR3 spells CASSVGPGSYSQFF. The CDR3 DNA reads as TGTGCCAGCAGCGTAGGGCCCGGGTCCTACTCGCAGTTCTTC.

This clonotype was seen repeatedly, ten times or more. The chain carries TRBV14 and TRBJ2-4; D might be TRBD1 or TRBD2, each matching 5 bases. This CDR3 is 16 amino acids long. Per the germline V gene, CDR1 is SGHDN and CDR2 is FVKESK. Trimming took 2 bases from V and 6 from J, leaving 17 bases between them. This CDR3 reads CASSQSPGAAANIQYF. In DNA form, the CDR3 reads TGTGCCAGCAGCCAATCCCCCGGGGCGGCAGCAAACATTCAGTACTTC.

The sample holds many counts of this clonotype. The chain joins TRBV4-3 to TRBJ2-7, with D possibly being TRBD2 (6 bases). Trimming shortened V by 2 bases and J by 7 bases, and 24 bases separated the two germline ends. CDR3 size: 17 residues. Germline V CDR1 and CDR2: LGHNA, YSLEER. The DNA of the CDR3 is TGCGCCAGCAGCCAATATCTCCGGGACTCCCCTCTTGTTGAGCAGTACTTC. This encodes CASSQYLRDSPLVEQYF.

This clonotype was detected many times. This chain links TRBV10-2 with TRBJ2-6; D is unclear. Trimming took 10 bases from V and 0 from J, leaving 7 bases between them. Germline V gene data show CDR1 as WSHSY and CDR2 as SAAADI. The CDR3 loop spans 13 amino acids. The CDR3 coding sequence is TGCGCCACCTTAGGCTCTGGGGCCAACGTCCTGACTTTC. As protein: CATLGSGANVLTF.

This clonotype has at least ten counts. CDR3 sequence reads: CASSPSGSGNEQFF. In nucleotides, the CDR3 is TGTGCCAGCAGCCCCAGCGGGTCTGGGAATGAGCAGTTCTTC. The V and J genes are TRBV7-3 and TRBJ2-1; perhaps TRBD2 as D (6 bases). CDR1 and CDR2 from the germline V gene are SGHTA and FQGTGA. V was trimmed by 5 bases and J by 7 bases, leaving 15 bases between them. This CDR3 comprises 14 residues.

This clonotype was counted at least ten times. J is TRBJ2-1 and V is TRBV27; D unresolved. The CDR3 is made up of 14 amino acids. V was shortened by 3 bases and J by 5 bases, with 11 bases between the two germline ends. The germline gives CDR1 MNHEY, CDR2 SMNVEV (reference sequence). CDR3 DNA sequence: TGTGCCAGCAGTTTTGAGAGGAAACACAATGAGCAGTTCTTC. This codes for CASSFERKHNEQFF.

This clonotype was seen many times. The chain recombines TRBV29-1 with TRBJ2-7; 7 bases fit TRBD2. The CDR3 runs 13 residues. Germline assignment: CDR1 SQVTM and CDR2 ANQGSEA. V lost 7 bases, J lost 5 bases, and 11 bases stayed unmatched. The CDR3: CSAFPGGENEQYF. The CDR3 DNA reads TGCAGCGCCTTTCCGGGAGGAGAAAACGAGCAGTACTTC.